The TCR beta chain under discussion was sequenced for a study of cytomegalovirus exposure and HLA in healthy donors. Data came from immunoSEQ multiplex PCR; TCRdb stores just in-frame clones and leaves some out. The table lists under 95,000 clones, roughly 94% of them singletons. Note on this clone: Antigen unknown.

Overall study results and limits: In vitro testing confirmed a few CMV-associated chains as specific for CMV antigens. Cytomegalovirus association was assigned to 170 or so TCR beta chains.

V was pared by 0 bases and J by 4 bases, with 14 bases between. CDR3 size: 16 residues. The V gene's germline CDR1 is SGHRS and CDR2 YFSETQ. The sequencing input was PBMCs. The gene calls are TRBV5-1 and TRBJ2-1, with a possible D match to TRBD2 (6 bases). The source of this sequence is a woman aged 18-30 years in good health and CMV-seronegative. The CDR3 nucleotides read TGCGCCAGCAGCTTGGGGAGGGGACCTCGGTACAATGAGCAGTTCTTC. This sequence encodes CASSLGRGPRYNEQFF.